What follows are 23 T cell receptor beta chains derived from one specimen sequenced in a study of pediatric ulcerative colitis. Sequenced by immunoSEQ multiplex PCR; TCRdb stores in-frame clones only, minus some. Of under 50,000 clones listed, 78% are singletons. During colonoscopy, one to two rectal pinch biopsies were collected. The source material was gut tissue. The receptors originated from a girl aged 5 to 17 with moderate ulcerative colitis.

CDR3 sequence (DNA): TGTGCCAGCAGCTTGGGACTAGAACGGTGGGAGACCCAGTACTTC. Its translation is CASSLGLERWETQYF. This chain links TRBV7-9 with TRBJ2-5; 8 bases agree with TRBD2. CDR3 length: 15 amino acids. The germline V gene has CDR1 SEHNR and CDR2 FQNEAQ (reference sequence). V dropped 3 bases and J dropped 5; count of bases not matched to a gene: 8.

In the case of this clone: The junction departs from the called germline gene at one end, perhaps through a read error. The chain is built from TRBV7-7 and TRBJ1-1; the D is unclear. CDR3 length: 13 residues. CDR1 is SSHAT and CDR2 is FNYEAQ in the germline V gene (reference sequence). As DNA, the CDR3 is TGTGCTAGCAGCTTAGGAAGGTACACTGAAGCTTTCTTT. Protein: CASSLGRYTEAFF.

This clone was detected once. The V and J genes are TRBV19 and TRBJ1-1, with D perhaps TRBD1 (6 bases). The V end lost 5 bases, the J end lost 11 bases, and 15 bases lay between the germline ends. Germline lookup yields CDR1 LNHDA and CDR2 SQIVND (reference sequence). The CDR3 is made up of 12 amino acids. CDR3 coding DNA: TGTGCCAGTAGTCCACAGGGTAAGGGGGCTTTCTTT. Amino acid sequence: CASSPQGKGAFF.

On this clone itself: This same CDR3 is encoded by further DNA sequences in the sample. The chain links TRBV6-5 to TRBJ1-2, with TRBD1 identical over 9 bases. Germline CDR1 and CDR2: MNHEY and SVGAGI. CDR3 size: 15 residues. The V segment lost 8 bases and the J segment 5 bases; nucleotides outside the gene matches: 12. The CDR3 sequence is CASRPTGQGNYGYTF. The CDR3, as DNA: TGTGCCAGCCGACCTACAGGACAGGGGAATTATGGCTACACCTTC.

This clone was counted between two and nine times. The sample has other DNA sequences that encode this CDR3 too. The chain combines TRBV5-1 with TRBJ2-7, with D possibly TRBD1 on 6 matching bases. Germline CDR1 reads SGHRS; CDR2 reads YFSETQ. Trimming pared 4 bases from V and 3 bases from J, leaving 8 bases between. This CDR3 contains 12 residues. DNA of the CDR3: TGCGCCAGCAGCCCGGACAGCTACGAGCAGTACTTC. Translating gives CASSPDSYEQYF. The full variable domain, rest sourced from reference TRBV5-1 and TRBJ2-7, is KAGVTQTPRYLIKTRGQQVTLSCSPISGHRSVSWYQQTPGQGLQFLFEYFSETQRNKGNFPGRFSGRQFSNSRSEMNVSTLELGDSALYLCASSPDSYEQYFGPGTRLTVT.

The chain combines TRBV6-1 with TRBJ1-5; D unclear. The CDR3 totals 15 residues. The V and J ends lost 4 bases and 4 bases respectively, with 14 bases between them. Germline CDR1 reads MNHNS; CDR2 reads SASEGT. This CDR3 is CASSVRPGVNQPQHF. The CDR3 DNA is TGTGCCAGCAGTGTACGGCCAGGAGTTAATCAGCCCCAGCATTTT.

The chain is built from TRBV30 and TRBJ1-1; D gene uncertain. In germline, CDR1 is GTSNPN, CDR2 SVGIG (reference sequence). The length of the CDR3 is 12 residues. The ends were cut back, 3 bases at V and 0 bases at J, with 5 bases in the middle. The CDR3 DNA is TGTGCCTGGAGGGGAGTGAACACTGAAGCTTTCTTT. Its translation: CAWRGVNTEAFF.

The rearrangement links TRBV7-9 to TRBJ2-5; tentative D call: TRBD2 (6 bases). V was clipped by 3 bases and J by 2 bases, with 10 bases between them. Per the germline V gene, CDR1 is SEHNR and CDR2 is FQNEAQ (reference sequence). The CDR3 covers 14 residues. CDR3 region: CASSFGTVQETQYF. In DNA form, the CDR3 reads TGTGCCAGCAGCTTCGGGACTGTACAAGAGACCCAGTACTTC. The complete variable domain, with remaining parts taken from reference TRBV7-9 and TRBJ2-5, reads DTGVSQNPRHKITKRGQNVTFRCDPISEHNRLYWYRQTLGQGPEFLTYFQNEAQLEKSRLLSDRFSAERPKGSFSTLEIQRTEQGDSAMYLCASSFGTVQETQYFGPGTRLLVL.

This rearrangement joins TRBV5-6 to TRBJ1-5; 7 nucleotides match TRBD1. J gave up 7 bases and V 0 bases, and 10 bases lay outside the gene matches. The germline CDR1 and CDR2 sequences are SGHDT and YYEEEE. CDR3 length: 16 amino acids. DNA of the CDR3: TGTGCCAGCAGCTTGGCCACGACAGGGTCTGGACAGCCCCAGCATTTT. Its translation is CASSLATTGSGQPQHF.

The V call is TRBV5-4, the J call TRBJ1-1; D is unresolved. Looked up from germline, CDR1 is SGHNT and CDR2 is YYREEE (reference sequence). The CDR3 loop spans 15 amino acids. V was shortened by 0 bases and J by 0 bases, with 9 bases between the two germline ends. The CDR3 DNA reads TGTGCCAGCAGCTTGGACGGGGAACTGAACACTGAAGCTTTCTTT. Its translation: CASSLDGELNTEAFF.

This clone was recorded a few times. This chain uses TRBV18 with TRBJ1-5; possibly TRBD1 for D (6 bases). V dropped 6 bases and J dropped 4 bases, with 13 bases sitting between them. This CDR3 has 14 amino acids. Germline V gene sequence: CDR1 KGHSH, CDR2 LQKENI. The CDR3 coding sequence is TGTGCCAGCTCGGCAAGGGGGTTAAATCAGCCCCAGCATTTT. Translated, it gives CASSARGLNQPQHF.

The V call is TRBV28, the J call TRBJ2-1, with a possible D match to TRBD2 (5 bases). The ends were cut back, 4 bases at V and 0 bases at J, with 13 bases in the middle. Germline V gives CDR1 MDHEN, CDR2 SYDVKM. The CDR3 sequence is 16 residues long. The CDR3 is CASSSWRPSSYNEQFF. CDR3 DNA: TGTGCCAGCAGTTCTTGGAGGCCCAGCTCCTACAATGAGCAGTTCTTC.

CDR3 in amino acids: CASRDAQGARVKFYNEQFF. Here the CDR3 DNA reads TGTGCCAGCAGGGACGCACAGGGGGCTAGGGTTAAGTTCTACAATGAGCAGTTCTTC. The chain joins TRBV28 to TRBJ2-1; 9 positions agree with TRBD1. Trimming cost V 6 bases and J 3 bases; bases outside gene matches: 18. Per germline, CDR1 MDHEN and CDR2 SYDVKM. The CDR3 has 19 residues.

The CDR3 loop is CASSLSGNTIYF. CDR3 bases: TGTGCCAGCAGCCTCTCTGGAAACACCATATATTTT. V and J are TRBV2 and TRBJ1-3, with no clear D. The CDR3 has 12 amino acids. Germline V gene sequence: CDR1 SNHLY, CDR2 FYNNEI. Deletions cut 6 bases from V and 0 bases from J, with 3 bases between.

V and J are TRBV2 and TRBJ2-1; the match to TRBD1 covers 12 bases. The CDR3 is 18 residues long. CDR1 SNHLY and CDR2 FYNNEI come from the germline V gene. V gave up 7 bases and J gave up 2 bases; unmatched junction bases: 12. For the CDR3, the DNA is TGTGCCAGCAAGGGGGACAGGGGGCCGAGCGGACCCTACAATGAGCAGTTCTTC. Its translation: CASKGDRGPSGPYNEQFF.

The V call is TRBV28, the J call TRBJ2-2, with 11 bases lining up with TRBD2. The V and J ends lost 3 bases and 6 bases, in that order; junction bases with no gene match: 9. This CDR3 comprises 17 residues. Germline lookup yields CDR1 MDHEN and CDR2 SYDVKM. CDR3 loop: CASSLEGLAGGPGELFF. CDR3 DNA sequence: TGTGCCAGCAGTTTGGAGGGGCTAGCGGGAGGCCCCGGGGAGCTGTTTTTT.

Of note for this clone: Distinct nucleotide sequences in the sample also encode this CDR3. This chain connects TRBV29-1 to TRBJ1-1, with D perhaps TRBD1 (6 bases). The CDR3 contains 12 residues. V dropped 5 bases and J dropped 1 base, with 8 bases sitting between them. The V gene's germline CDR1 is SQVTM and CDR2 ANQGSEA. CDR3 protein: CSVLQGNTEAFF. CDR3 DNA sequence: TGCAGCGTTTTACAGGGGAACACTGAAGCTTTCTTT. The entire variable domain, with the rest obtained from reference TRBV29-1 and TRBJ1-1, is as follows: SAVISQKPSRDICQRGTSLTIQCQVDSQVTMMFWYRQQPGQSLTLIATANQGSEATYESGFVIDKFPISRPNLTFSTLTVSNMSPEDSSIYLCSVLQGNTEAFFGQGTRLTVV.

V gene TRBV6-1 combines with J gene TRBJ1-5, with 7 bases matching TRBD1. From germline, CDR1 is MNHNS and CDR2 SASEGT. After removal of 7 bases from V and 2 bases from J, the junction contained 5 bases not matched to a gene. The CDR3 length is 14 residues. The CDR3: CASNEGQRNQPQHF. CDR3 nucleotides: TGTGCCAGCAATGAGGGACAGCGCAATCAGCCCCAGCATTTT.

The chain combines TRBV7-2 with TRBJ2-7; a weak D match, TRBD2 (6 bases). Trimming took 3 bases from V and 4 from J, leaving 13 bases between them. Per the germline V gene, CDR1 is SGHTA and CDR2 is FQGNSA. The CDR3 sequence is 14 residues long. CDR3 sequence (DNA): TGTGCCAGCAGCTTGGGGGGAATAGGGTACGAGCAGTACTTC. Protein: CASSLGGIGYEQYF.

The chain uses TRBV15 and TRBJ2-7, with D perhaps matching TRBD2 (5 bases). The CDR3 loop spans 15 amino acids. The V end was cut by 0 bases, the J end by 3 bases, with 12 bases between. Germline values: CDR1 LNHNV, CDR2 YYDKDF (reference sequence). This CDR3 is CATSRDYRGGYEQYF. CDR3 coding DNA: TGTGCCACCAGCAGAGATTACCGGGGTGGCTACGAGCAGTACTTC.

This clone has just a few counts. The chain has TRBV7-9 and TRBJ2-5; 10 bases fit TRBD2. Germline CDR1 SEHNR, CDR2 FQNEAQ (reference sequence). The junction had 10 bases not matched to a gene; V was cut back by 5 bases and J by 4 bases. The CDR3 is made up of 16 amino acids. CDR3 sequence reads: CASSALAGRFGETQYF. CDR3 bases: TGTGCCAGCAGCGCACTAGCGGGGAGATTCGGAGAGACCCAGTACTTC.

The chain has TRBV19 and TRBJ2-1; 8 bases line up with TRBD1. This CDR3 region has 16 residues. The germline CDR1 and CDR2 sequences are LNHDA and SQIVND (reference sequence). The J segment lost 1 base and the V segment lost 6 bases, leaving 8 bases of the junction unmatched. CDR3 sequence: CASRMTGESSYNEQFF. CDR3 DNA: TGTGCCAGTAGGATGACAGGGGAAAGTTCCTACAATGAGCAGTTCTTC.

V is TRBV5-1 and J is TRBJ1-5; D remains ambiguous. Germline CDR1 reads SGHRS; CDR2 reads YFSETQ. The CDR3 contains 15 residues. V was clipped by 1 base and J by 2 bases, with 10 bases between them. The CDR3 DNA reads as TGCGCCAGCAGCTTGAACGGGGAGGGCAATCAGCCCCAGCATTTT. Translating gives CASSLNGEGNQPQHF.